This entry features one T cell receptor (beta chain) sequence. This sample stems from a study of blood T cell repertoires in COVID-19. Authors' methods: Nucleated cell number was recorded as an estimate derived from reference gene primer amplification. TCRdb's copy holds only in-frame clones and misses some; the assay was immunoSEQ multiplex PCR. V, J and clone size are taken as reported in that table, and D and trimming were inferred from the DNA itself. The data show under 350,000 clones, 70% to 90% seen once. Germline CDR1 is SGHAT and CDR2 is FQNNGV. This CDR3 spans 14 amino acids. The V gene lost 7 bases and the J gene lost 0 bases, with 13 bases spanning the gap.

This chain joins TRBV11-2 and TRBJ2-7; no clear D. Sequencing input: peripheral blood. The source of this sequence is a woman in her 70s with acute or convalescent COVID-19. CDR3 nucleotide sequence: TGTGCCAGCACTCGCCCGGGTAGCTCCTACGAGCAGTACTTC. Translating it yields CASTRPGSSYEQYF. The full variable domain, with the rest looked up from reference TRBV11-2 and TRBJ2-7, is EAGVAQSPRYKIIEKRQSVAFWCNPISGHATLYWYQQILGQGPKLLIQFQNNGVVDDSQLPKDRFSAERLKGVDSTLKIQPAKLEDSAVYLCASTRPGSSYEQYFGPGTRLTVT.